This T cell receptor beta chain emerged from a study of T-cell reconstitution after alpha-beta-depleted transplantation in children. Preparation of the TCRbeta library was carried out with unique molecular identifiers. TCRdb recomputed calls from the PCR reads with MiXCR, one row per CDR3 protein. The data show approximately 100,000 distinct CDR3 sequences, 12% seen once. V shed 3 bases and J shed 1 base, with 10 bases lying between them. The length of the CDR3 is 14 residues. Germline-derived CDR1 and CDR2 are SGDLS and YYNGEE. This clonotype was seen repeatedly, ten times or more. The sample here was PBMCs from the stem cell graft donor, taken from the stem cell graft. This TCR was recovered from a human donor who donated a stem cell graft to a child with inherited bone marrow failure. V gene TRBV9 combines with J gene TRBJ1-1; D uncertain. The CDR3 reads CASSADDPNTEAFF. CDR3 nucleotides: TGTGCCAGCAGCGCGGATGATCCGAACACTGAAGCTTTCTTT.